This TCR beta chain was profiled in a study of blood T cell repertoires in COVID-19 (dated by TCRdb to the early 2020s). Context from the whole study: Samples covering the acute and convalescent phases of COVID-19 were provided by collaborators in the United States, Italy and Spain. The prospective study material was composed of cDNA or gDNA derived from T cells, B-cell-depleted T cells, or PBMCs. Deeply sampled blood TCRbeta repertoires from subjects exposed to, actively infected with, or recovered from COVID-19 were included in the dataset. The repertoires were released in a freely available public database meant as a resource for research on the immune response to SARS-CoV-2. Samples came from the ongoing ImmuneRACE study (first 160 participants) plus 1,254 subjects from 6 global collaborators. The sample metadata nearly always contained a de-identified subject ID, COVID-19 status, age in years and sex. Where available, HLA class I and class II types were taken from metadata supplied by the sample provider and were not determined by assay-based typing. General findings and caveats noted by the study authors: The quantity of clinical and demographic metadata differed by source and by participant and was supplied without curation.

The V and J ends are trimmed by 4 bases and 8 bases, leaving 11 bases between them. In the germline V gene, CDR1 corresponds to LGHNA and CDR2 to YSLEER. The CDR3 spans 12 residues, from the cysteine through the phenylalanine. Just the 36-base CDR3 DNA is kept, in frame starting at base 1. TCRbeta CDR3 regions were amplified from genomic DNA using the immunoSEQ Assay, a bias-controlled multiplex PCR. As for the authors' bioinformatics: The number of nucleated cells in each sample was estimated by amplification of reference gene primers within the assay. Sequence reads were collapsed and filtered to measure the absolute abundance of every unique TCRbeta CDR3 rearrangement. For each sample, productive Simpson clonality was calculated as the square root of Simpson's diversity index across productive rearrangements. The immuneACCESS repertoire file appears here via TCRdb, limited to in-frame rearrangements. These files lack a portion of the clones; in checked studies, under half of the deficit traces to unresolved V genes, and the cause of the others is not known. That table supplies the V and J calls and clone size; D and trimming were determined from the DNA. The sample profile shows about 280,000 clones; approximately 83% of them were found once. Less than 2.5% of the sample is held by the ten biggest clonotypes.

Notes on this clone: The target of this receptor is not known. No quality values exist for individual bases; no much larger clone is one base distant.

Another Seattle source contributed samples from volunteer blood donors who had recovered from COVID-19. Each collaborating institution followed its own protocols to collect whole blood in K2EDTA tubes. For TCRbeta analysis, collaborators shipped samples as frozen whole blood, isolated PBMCs, or DNA extracted from either of those sample types. The receptor comes from a woman aged 30 to 39 who had recovered from COVID-19. Source material: peripheral blood. Recombination linked TRBV4-3 to TRBJ1-1, with TRBD1 tentatively as D gene (6 bases match). The CDR3 here reads CASSRGTGEAFF. DNA sequence: TGCGCCAGCAGCCGAGGAACAGGGGAAGCTTTCTTT.